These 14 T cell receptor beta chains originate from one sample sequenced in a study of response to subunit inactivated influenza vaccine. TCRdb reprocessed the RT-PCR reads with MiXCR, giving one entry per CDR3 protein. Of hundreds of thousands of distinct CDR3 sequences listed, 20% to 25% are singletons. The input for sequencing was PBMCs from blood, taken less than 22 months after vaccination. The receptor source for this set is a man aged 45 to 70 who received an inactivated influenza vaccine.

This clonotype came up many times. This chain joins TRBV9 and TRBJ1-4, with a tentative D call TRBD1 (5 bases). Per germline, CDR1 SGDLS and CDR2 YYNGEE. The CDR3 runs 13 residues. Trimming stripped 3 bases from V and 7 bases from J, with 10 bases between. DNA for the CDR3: TGTGCCAGCAGCGCGGGACGCCTTGAAAAACTGTTTTTT. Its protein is CASSAGRLEKLFF.

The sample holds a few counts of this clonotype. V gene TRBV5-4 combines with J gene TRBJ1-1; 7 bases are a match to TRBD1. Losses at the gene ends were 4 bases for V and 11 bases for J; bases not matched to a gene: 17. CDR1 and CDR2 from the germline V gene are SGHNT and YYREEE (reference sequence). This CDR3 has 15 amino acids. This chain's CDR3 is CASSASQGVPSRAFF. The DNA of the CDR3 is TGTGCCAGCAGCGCTTCCCAGGGGGTCCCAAGTCGGGCTTTCTTT.

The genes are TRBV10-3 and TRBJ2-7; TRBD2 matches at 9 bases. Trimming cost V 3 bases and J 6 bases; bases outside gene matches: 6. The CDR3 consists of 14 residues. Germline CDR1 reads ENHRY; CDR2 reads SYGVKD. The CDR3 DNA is TGTGCCATCAGTGAAGTCCTAGCGGGAAGCGAGCAGTACTTC. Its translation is CAISEVLAGSEQYF.

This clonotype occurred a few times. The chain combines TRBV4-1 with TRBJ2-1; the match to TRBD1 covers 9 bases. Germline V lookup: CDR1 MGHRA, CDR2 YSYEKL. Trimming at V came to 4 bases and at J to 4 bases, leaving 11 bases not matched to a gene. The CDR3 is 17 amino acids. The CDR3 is CASSPNPTGGAYNEQFF. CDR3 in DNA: TGCGCCAGCAGCCCCAACCCTACAGGGGGCGCTTACAATGAGCAGTTCTTC.

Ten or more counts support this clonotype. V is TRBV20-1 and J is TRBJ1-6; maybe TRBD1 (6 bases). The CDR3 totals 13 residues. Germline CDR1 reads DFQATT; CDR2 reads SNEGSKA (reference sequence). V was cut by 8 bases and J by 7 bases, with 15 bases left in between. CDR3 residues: CSPTRTENSPLHF. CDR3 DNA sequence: TGCAGTCCCACCCGGACAGAAAATTCACCCCTCCACTTT.

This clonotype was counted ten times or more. This chain's CDR3 is CASSYFGAEAFF. The CDR3 coding sequence is TGTGCCAGCAGTTACTTCGGGGCCGAAGCTTTCTTT. The J gene is TRBJ1-1, the V gene TRBV6-2 or TRBV6-3, with D perhaps matching TRBD1 (5 bases). This CDR3 spans 12 amino acids. CDR1 and CDR2 (germline): MNHEY, SVGEGT. Trimming took off 1 base at V and 8 bases at J, with 8 bases between the two ends.

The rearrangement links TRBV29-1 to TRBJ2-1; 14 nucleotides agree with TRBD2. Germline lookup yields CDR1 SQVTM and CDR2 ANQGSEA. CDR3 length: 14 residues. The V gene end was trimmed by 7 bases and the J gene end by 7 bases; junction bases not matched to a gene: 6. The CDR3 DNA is TGCAGCGCCTCGACTAGCGGGGGGGCAAATGAGCAGTTCTTC. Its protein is CSASTSGGANEQFF.

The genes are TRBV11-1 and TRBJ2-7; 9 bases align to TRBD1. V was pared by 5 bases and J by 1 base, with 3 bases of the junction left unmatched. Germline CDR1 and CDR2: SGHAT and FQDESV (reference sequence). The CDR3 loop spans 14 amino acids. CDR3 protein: CASSTQGASYEQYF. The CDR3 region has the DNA TGTGCCAGCAGCACACAGGGGGCTTCCTACGAGCAGTACTTC.

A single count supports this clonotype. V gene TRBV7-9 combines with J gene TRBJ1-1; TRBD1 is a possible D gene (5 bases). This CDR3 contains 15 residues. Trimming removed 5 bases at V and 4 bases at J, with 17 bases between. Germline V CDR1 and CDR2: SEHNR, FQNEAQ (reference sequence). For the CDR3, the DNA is TGTGCCAGCAGCCGGCACGGGGGGGGATCCACTGAAGCTTTCTTT. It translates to CASSRHGGGSTEAFF.

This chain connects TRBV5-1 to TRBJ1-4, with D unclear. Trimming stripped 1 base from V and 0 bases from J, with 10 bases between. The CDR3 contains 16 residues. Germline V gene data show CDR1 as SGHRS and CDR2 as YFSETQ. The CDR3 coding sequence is TGCGCCAGCAGCTTGTCTGGCAGCACAACTAATGAAAAACTGTTTTTT. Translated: CASSLSGSTTNEKLFF. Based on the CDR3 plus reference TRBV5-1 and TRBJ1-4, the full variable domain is KAGVTQTPRYLIKTRGQQVTLSCSPISGHRSVSWYQQTPGQGLQFLFEYFSETQRNKGNFPGRFSGRQFSNSRSEMNVSTLELGDSALYLCASSLSGSTTNEKLFFGSGTQLSVL.

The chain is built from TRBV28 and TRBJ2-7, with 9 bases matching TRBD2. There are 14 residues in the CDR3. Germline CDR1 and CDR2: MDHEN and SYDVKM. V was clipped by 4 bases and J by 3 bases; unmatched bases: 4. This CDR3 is CASSSAGGGYEQYF. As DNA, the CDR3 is TGTGCCAGCAGTTCAGCGGGAGGAGGCTACGAGCAGTACTTC.

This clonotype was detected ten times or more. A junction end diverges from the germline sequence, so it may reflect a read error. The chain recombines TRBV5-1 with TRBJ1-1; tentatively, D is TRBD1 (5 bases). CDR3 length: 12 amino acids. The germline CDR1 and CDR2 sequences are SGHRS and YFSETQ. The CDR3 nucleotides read TGTGCCAGCAGCCTTCGGGGGACTGAAGCTTTCTTT. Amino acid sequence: CASSLRGTEAFF.

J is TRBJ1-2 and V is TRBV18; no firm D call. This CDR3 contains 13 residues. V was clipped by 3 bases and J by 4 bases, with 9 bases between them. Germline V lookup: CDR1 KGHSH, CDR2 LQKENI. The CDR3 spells CASSPPSSYGYTF. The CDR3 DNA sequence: TGTGCCAGCTCACCCCCGTCCAGCTATGGCTACACCTTC.

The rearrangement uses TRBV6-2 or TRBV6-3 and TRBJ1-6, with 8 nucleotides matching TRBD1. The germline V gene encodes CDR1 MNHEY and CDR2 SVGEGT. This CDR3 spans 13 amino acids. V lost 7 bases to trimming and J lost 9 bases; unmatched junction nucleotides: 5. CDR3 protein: CASIPDRVSPLHF. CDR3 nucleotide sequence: TGTGCCAGCATTCCGGACAGGGTTTCACCCCTCCACTTT.